The 19 T cell receptor beta chains reported below all come from one sample, sequenced in a study of cytomegalovirus exposure and HLA in healthy donors. PCR primers comprised 60 Vbeta and 13 Jbeta primers. The assay was immunoSEQ multiplex PCR, and TCRdb's table has in-frame clones only and misses some. The table records roughly 130,000 clones, roughly four fifths of them present only once. Material for sequencing was PBMCs. These receptor sequences come from a male donor in good health and CMV-seropositive.

This sequence joins TRBV7-3 and TRBJ2-1, with TRBD1 matching over 9 bases. Germline CDR1 is SGHTA and CDR2 is FQGTGA. The CDR3 has 14 residues. V was clipped by 5 bases and J by 10 bases; unmatched bases: 9. CDR3 DNA: TGTGCCAGCAGCCCTCGGGACAGGGTGAGGGAGCAGTTCTTC. Translation: CASSPRDRVREQFF.

The chain uses TRBV28 and TRBJ1-4; TRBD1 agrees at 7 bases. The CDR3 runs to 13 residues. Germline CDR1 reads MDHEN; CDR2 reads SYDVKM. V lost 5 bases, J lost 5 bases, and 2 bases stayed unmatched. The CDR3 is CASSRGGNEKLFF. For the CDR3, the DNA is TGTGCCAGCAGTAGAGGGGGCAATGAAAAACTGTTTTTT.

The rearrangement links TRBV28 to TRBJ2-5, with a tentative D call TRBD1 (5 bases). Trimming pared 3 bases from V and 3 bases from J, leaving 11 bases between. CDR3 length equals 14 residues. CDR1 is MDHEN, CDR2 SYDVKM, per germline. DNA of the CDR3: TGTGCCAGCAGTTTTTTTGACAGAAAAGAGACCCAGTACTTC. It encodes CASSFFDRKETQYF.

This clone turned up a few times. The chain recombines TRBV9 with TRBJ1-1, with D tentatively TRBD1 (5 bases). Per the germline V gene, CDR1 is SGDLS and CDR2 is YYNGEE. The CDR3 is 13 residues long. V was shortened by 3 bases and J by 4 bases, with 10 bases between the two germline ends. CDR3 protein: CASSDDSSTEAFF. CDR3 sequence (DNA): TGTGCCAGCAGCGACGACAGTAGCACTGAAGCTTTCTTT.

The chain couples TRBV7-9 to TRBJ1-1, with D unresolved. This CDR3 is 12 amino acids long. In germline, CDR1 is SEHNR, CDR2 FQNEAQ (reference sequence). Trimming removed 4 bases at V and 11 bases at J, with 14 bases between. CDR3 residues: CASSSETGRAFF. CDR3 in DNA: TGTGCCAGCAGCTCCGAGACCGGGAGGGCTTTCTTT.

The chain combines TRBV11-3 with TRBJ2-3, with TRBD2 matching over 7 bases. Germline values: CDR1 SGHNT, CDR2 YENEEA. This CDR3 contains 14 residues. J was trimmed by 6 bases and V by 2 bases; bases with no gene match: 5. The CDR3 nucleotides are TGTGCCAGCAGCTTAAGCGGGACCCACGATACGCAGTATTTT. This sequence encodes CASSLSGTHDTQYF.

V usage is TRBV28 and J usage is TRBJ2-5; possibly TRBD2 for D (5 bases). V shed 5 bases and J shed 4 bases, with 20 bases lying between them. Germline V gene sequence: CDR1 MDHEN, CDR2 SYDVKM. The CDR3 runs 16 residues. The CDR3 DNA sequence: TGTGCCAGCAGTCCTCCCCGCGGGTTACCCGTAGAGACCCAGTACTTC. This translates into CASSPPRGLPVETQYF.

This clone was observed a few times. The chain employs TRBV28 and TRBJ1-1; 7 positions match TRBD1. Looked up from germline, CDR1 is MDHEN and CDR2 is SYDVKM. The V segment lost 6 bases and the J segment 2 bases; nucleotides outside the gene matches: 9. CDR3 length equals 15 residues. The CDR3, as DNA: TGTGCCAGCAGGCCCAGGGGGAGAGGTAACACTGAAGCTTTCTTT. Amino acids: CASRPRGRGNTEAFF.

This chain connects TRBV4-3 to TRBJ2-4; the match to TRBD2 covers 7 bases. The CDR3 is 15 residues long. Germline lookup yields CDR1 LGHNA and CDR2 YSLEER. Trimming removed 3 bases from V and 1 base from J; junction bases left unmatched: 3. CDR3 sequence: CASSHGGSAKNIQYF. CDR3 in DNA: TGCGCCAGCAGCCATGGCGGGAGCGCCAAAAACATTCAGTACTTC.

The V and J genes are TRBV4-3 and TRBJ2-7, with TRBD2 matching 9 bases. This CDR3 has 17 amino acids. The V gene's germline CDR1 is LGHNA and CDR2 YSLEER. J was trimmed by 7 bases and V by 0 bases; bases with no gene match: 13. The CDR3 reads CASSQDGGREGRVEQYF. The CDR3 DNA is TGCGCCAGCAGCCAAGACGGCGGGCGGGAGGGGAGGGTTGAGCAGTACTTC.

This chain connects TRBV27 to TRBJ2-1; TRBD1 matches at 10 bases. V shed 6 bases, J shed 8 bases, and the junction held 10 bases outside the gene matches. In germline, CDR1 is MNHEY, CDR2 SMNVEV (reference sequence). This CDR3 spans 15 amino acids. CDR3 in DNA: TGTGCCAGCAGCAAGGTTGGGGACAGGGGTCATGAGCAGTTCTTC. Residues: CASSKVGDRGHEQFF.

In DNA, the CDR3 is TGTGCCACAACCGCCTTACAGGGGGGTGGCTACACCTTC. Protein product: CATTALQGGGYTF. This chain connects TRBV19 to TRBJ1-2, with 8 positions matching TRBD1. After removal of 10 bases from V and 7 bases from J, the junction contained 11 bases not matched to a gene. CDR3 size: 13 residues. Germline V gene lookup returns CDR1 LNHDA and CDR2 SQIVND (reference sequence).

Written as DNA, the CDR3 is TGTGCCATCAGTGAATCCACTAGCACAGATACGCAGTATTTT. It translates to CAISESTSTDTQYF. The rearrangement links TRBV10-3 to TRBJ2-3; no clear D. The CDR3 is 14 residues long. The germline gives CDR1 ENHRY, CDR2 SYGVKD. V shed 3 bases and J shed 0 bases, with 7 bases lying between them.

The rearrangement joins TRBV9 to TRBJ1-2, with TRBD1 matching over 9 bases. Per the germline V gene, CDR1 is SGDLS and CDR2 is YYNGEE. After removal of 2 bases from V and 6 bases from J, the junction contained 8 bases not matched to a gene. The CDR3 length is 15 residues. This CDR3 reads CASSVGQGPFDGYTF. The DNA of the CDR3 is TGTGCCAGCAGCGTCGGACAGGGGCCTTTCGATGGCTACACCTTC.

This clone was picked up one time. The chain couples TRBV11-2 to TRBJ1-2; maybe TRBD1 (5 bases). The CDR3 length is 14 residues. Germline V gene data show CDR1 as SGHAT and CDR2 as FQNNGV. V lost 5 bases and J lost 10, with 20 bases in between. In DNA, the CDR3 is TGTGCCAGCAGCCTCATAGGGACTGACCAAGACTACACCTTC. It translates to CASSLIGTDQDYTF.

This clone has only one observation. The chain links TRBV5-1 to TRBJ2-5; tentatively, D is TRBD1 (6 bases). The CDR3 is made up of 15 amino acids. Germline CDR1 SGHRS, CDR2 YFSETQ. Trimming pared 1 base from V and 2 bases from J, leaving 12 bases between. This chain's CDR3 is CASSLRAGEQETQYF. The CDR3, as DNA: TGCGCCAGCAGCTTGCGGGCAGGGGAGCAAGAGACCCAGTACTTC.

This chain uses TRBV18 with TRBJ2-3; maybe TRBD2 (7 bases). The V gene's germline CDR1 is KGHSH and CDR2 LQKENI. This CDR3 region has 16 residues. Trimming pared 3 bases from V and 4 bases from J, leaving 17 bases between. In nucleotides, the CDR3 is TGTGCCAGCTCACCGGGGGCAAGGCGGGAGTCAGATACGCAGTATTTT. Encoded protein: CASSPGARRESDTQYF.

The rearrangement uses TRBV6-6 and TRBJ2-5, with 8 bases that match TRBD2. The V gene's germline CDR1 is MNHNY and CDR2 SVGAGI (reference sequence). CDR3 length equals 14 residues. V trimming: 8 bases; J trimming: 5 bases; junction bases outside the gene matches: 10. For the CDR3, the DNA is TGTGCCAGCTCGTCCGGGAGGGAGGTGGAGACCCAGTACTTC. It yields the protein CASSSGREVETQYF.

This chain uses TRBV27 with TRBJ2-7; 13 bases align to TRBD2. This CDR3 region has 17 residues. V shed 5 bases and J 4 bases; nucleotides not matched to a gene: 11. Germline V gene sequence: CDR1 MNHEY, CDR2 SMNVEV (reference sequence). For the CDR3, the DNA is TGTGCCAGCAGTCCACGACCGGGACTAGCGGGGCTATACGAGCAGTACTTC. Translation: CASSPRPGLAGLYEQYF.